At least ten counts were recorded for the clone carrying this TCR beta chain. Germline CDR1 is DFQATT and CDR2 is SNEGSKA (reference sequence). The CDR3 loop spans 15 amino acids. Trimming cost V 3 bases and J 7 bases, with 19 bases left between them. The data are from a study of T-cell reconstitution after alpha-beta-depleted transplantation in children. Researchers prepared the TCRbeta library using unique molecular identifiers, the study reports. A single record per CDR3 protein comes from TCRdb applying MiXCR to the PCR reads. The sample contains hundreds of thousands of distinct CDR3 sequences, 15% to 20% of which appear only once.

This sequence originates from a human donor who donated a stem cell graft to a child with acute myeloid leukemia. Sample: PBMCs from the stem cell graft donor, taken from the stem cell graft. The rearrangement links TRBV20-1 to TRBJ1-5; D is unresolved. The DNA of the CDR3 is TGCAGTGCTAGTCTATTTGGGCAGGAGCACCAGCCCCAGCATTTT. This encodes CSASLFGQEHQPQHF.